The rows below give T cell receptor beta chains drawn from one sample of a study of shared T cell receptors in the human thymus. Produced via immunoSEQ multiplex PCR; TCRdb's table is partial and in-frame only. Of approximately 760,000 clones in the sample, 80% to 90% are singletons; the top ten hold over 0.008%. The same data also went into a second study, on human thymus T cells.

Sequences were obtained from thymocytes. The origin of the receptors is a girl less than two years old with a congenital heart defect. Both conserved end residues are part of each CDR3. Fields, in order: J gene, clone size, D gene, V gene, CDR3 DNA, CDR3 protein. A D gene is named only where the DNA matches it firmly. Clone size, where shown, is once, few, many, or a class for clones that have expanded.

TRBJ1-2 . . TRBV5-5 TGTGCCAGCAGCAGGGGGGGTGTAGATGGCTACACCTTC CASSRGGVDGYTF
TRBJ1-2 . . TRBV5-1 TGCGCCAGCAGCTTGGTCACCATTACCAGGGAGGTGGAGGCCTATGGCTACACCTTC CASSLVTITREVEAYGYTF
TRBJ2-3 . . TRBV9 TGTGCCAGCAGCGTACCCCGGGGGATTGACACAGATACGCAGTATTTT CASSVPRGIDTDTQYF
TRBJ1-2 . . TRBV28 TGTGCCAGCAGTTTCGGCAGGGACTATGGCTACACCTTC CASSFGRDYGYTF
TRBJ1-6 . TRBD1 TRBV6-5 TGTGCCAGCAGTTTCCTGACAGGGGCCGTATCGAGACCCCTCCACTTT CASSFLTGAVSRPLHF
TRBJ1-2 . . TRBV14 TGTGCCAGCAGCCAAATTGCGGTACCTAGTGGTACGGGGGATGGCTACACCTTC CASSQIAVPSGTGDGYTF
TRBJ1-2 . . TRBV5-1 TGCGCCAGCAGCGCAGGGTATGGCTACACCTTC CASSAGYGYTF
TRBJ2-7 once . TRBV28 TGTGCCAGCAGCGTCCGGAGCACCTACGAGCAGTACTTC CASSVRSTYEQYF
TRBJ1-5 once . TRBV27 TGTGCCAGCAGTACCAATAACAGGCCCTCCGAGGCCCAGCATTTT CASSTNNRPSEAQHF
TRBJ2-7 . . TRBV4-1 TGCGCCAGCAGCCAAAAACAGGGCGCCCACGAGCAGTACTTC CASSQKQGAHEQYF
TRBJ1-1 . TRBD1 TRBV6-1 TGTGCCAGCAGTAGAAAGGGGGCATTGAGCACTGAAGCTTTCTTT CASSRKGALSTEAFF
TRBJ2-1 . . TRBV12-5 TGTGCTAGTGGTTTGAGACCTGGGGGCCTGACCTACAATGAGCAGTTCTTC CASGLRPGGLTYNEQFF
TRBJ1-2 . . TRBV6-5 TGTGCCAGCAGTTACGCTGGACAACTGGGCTACACCTTC CASSYAGQLGYTF
TRBJ2-1 . . TRBV4-3 TGCGCCAGCACCCGTTTCCCGGGGGTCTACAATGAGCAGTTCTTC CASTRFPGVYNEQFF
TRBJ2-2 . . TRBV7-2 TGTGCCAGCAGCTTAATTTCAGGGGCTGAGAGGACCGGGGAGCTGTTTTTT CASSLISGAERTGELFF
TRBJ2-7 few TRBD1 TRBV7-8 TGTGCCAGCAGCCTAGGGTCAACCGGGACAGGGAAGTGCGAGCAGTACTTC CASSLGSTGTGKCEQYF
TRBJ2-1 . TRBD2 TRBV2 TGTGCCAGCACCCCACTAGCGGGGCTCTCCAATGAGCAGTTCTTC CASTPLAGLSNEQFF
TRBJ2-4 . . TRBV11-2 TGTGCCAGCAGCTTATCAGGGGACATTCAGTACTTC CASSLSGDIQYF
TRBJ2-6 . . TRBV7-9 TGTGCCAGCAGCTCGCTAGAAAGAATCTCTGGGGCCAACGTCCTGACTTTC CASSSLERISGANVLTF
TRBJ1-6 . . TRBV21-1 TGTGCCAGCAGCAACCAGGACAGGGGAAATTCACCCCTCCACTTT CASSNQDRGNSPLHF
TRBJ1-5 . . TRBV7-9 TGTGCCAGCAGCTTGGTCGCAGGGCGGGATAGCAATCAGCCCCAGCATTTT CASSLVAGRDSNQPQHF
TRBJ2-5 few TRBD2 TRBV7-2 TGTGCCAGCAGCTTAGCGGGACTATATTTGGAGACCCAGTACTTC CASSLAGLYLETQYF
TRBJ2-1 . TRBD1 TRBV29-1 TGCAGCGTCCCCGGTGGGACAGGGGACCCTCCTAGCTCCTACAATGAGCAGTTCTTC CSVPGGTGDPPSSYNEQFF
TRBJ2-1 . . TRBV7-2 TGTGCCAGCAGCACCCCTTGTGGGGCGCATTACAATGAGCAGTTCTTC CASSTPCGAHYNEQFF
TRBJ2-1 . TRBD2 TRBV5-1 TGCGCCAGCAGCTTGGAAACGGGACTAGTCTACAATGAGCAGTTCTTC CASSLETGLVYNEQFF
TRBJ2-7 . TRBD2 TRBV5-4 TGTGCCAGCAGGCCTGGGGGGGAGATCTACGAGCAGTACTTC CASRPGGEIYEQYF
TRBJ1-2 . . TRBV4-3 TGCGCCAGCAGGGACACAGGGAGGGGGAACTATGGCTACACCTTC CASRDTGRGNYGYTF
TRBJ1-5 . TRBD1 TRBV6-1 TGTGCCAGCAGTGGGTGGACAGGGGAACAACGGAATAGCAATCAGCCCCAGCATTTT CASSGWTGEQRNSNQPQHF
TRBJ2-7 . TRBD1 TRBV10-3 TGTGCCATCAGTGAGTCGAGGACAGGGGAAAGGAACTGCGAGCAGTACTTC CAISESRTGERNCEQYF
TRBJ1-2 . . TRBV15 TGTGCCACCAGCAGGGGGGCAGGGAGTCAGGTTAACTATGGCTACACCTTC CATSRGAGSQVNYGYTF
TRBJ1-1 once . TRBV7-9 TGTGCCAGCAGCTTAGAGGACAGCCCCCCTAACACTGAAGCTTTCTTT CASSLEDSPPNTEAFF
TRBJ1-2 . TRBD1 TRBV15 TGTGCCACCAGCGGGGACAGGGTTTCCTATGGCTACACCTTC CATSGDRVSYGYTF
TRBJ1-5 . TRBD1 TRBV2 TGTGCCAGCAGTGAAGTTACCGAGGGGGGACAGGGGCCTTCTGGGCCCCAGCATTTT CASSEVTEGGQGPSGPQHF
TRBJ2-7 . TRBD1 TRBV18 TGTGCCAGCTCACCGGGACAGGGGGATTCCTACGAGCAGTACTTC CASSPGQGDSYEQYF
TRBJ1-3 . TRBD1 TRBV19 TGTGCCAGTCGGACAGGGCTTTCAGGAAACACCATATATTTT CASRTGLSGNTIYF
TRBJ2-5 . . TRBV7-2 TGTGCCAGCAGCTTGACGGGTAAAGAGACCCAGTACTTC CASSLTGKETQYF